The clone carrying this TCR beta chain appeared many times. No antigen is known for it. A quantitative 5'-RACE method, one with molecular barcodes, was used to make TCR beta libraries. One entry per CDR3 protein results from TCRdb running MiXCR on the 5' RACE reads. The data show roughly 180,000 distinct CDR3 sequences, with 10% to 15% seen just once and roughly 11% held by the top ten. This specimen comes from a study of CD8 T cells in ankylosing spondylitis. Overall study results and limits: Blood from ankylosing spondylitis patients appeared to carry a characteristic eight-variant TCR beta motif.

The V and J ends lost 7 bases and 1 base respectively, with 10 bases between them. The CDR3 is 14 amino acids. From germline, CDR1 is MNHEY and CDR2 SVGEGT. The sequence was obtained from a female donor with ankylosing spondylitis or in good health (not recorded which). The chain recombines TRBV6-2 or TRBV6-3 with TRBJ2-2, with D unclear. Sequenced input: blood, either unsorted or a sorted T cell fraction (not recorded which). Written as DNA, the CDR3 is TGTGCCAGCACATCTGCAGGGAACACCGGGGAGCTGTTTTTT. It yields the protein CASTSAGNTGELFF.